A single sample is the source of the 17 T cell receptor beta chains below, sequenced in a study of blood T cell repertoires in COVID-19. The repertoire was sequenced with immunoSEQ multiplex PCR; TCRdb's copy has only in-frame clones and lacks some. The data hold roughly 160,000 clones, with around four fifths observed a single time. Sequencing was performed on peripheral blood. These receptors were taken from an elderly woman with COVID-19, enrolled during active disease.

This chain joins TRBV5-1 and TRBJ1-3; 8 nucleotides agree with TRBD1. The CDR3 runs to 18 residues. V was pared by 4 bases and J by 0 bases, with 12 bases of the junction left unmatched. Germline V CDR1 and CDR2: SGHRS, YFSETQ. CDR3: CASSGNVGQVGSGNTIYF. In DNA form, the CDR3 reads TGCGCCAGCAGCGGCAACGTGGGACAGGTGGGCTCTGGAAACACCATATATTTT. The full variable domain, with the rest looked up from reference TRBV5-1 and TRBJ1-3, is KAGVTQTPRYLIKTRGQQVTLSCSPISGHRSVSWYQQTPGQGLQFLFEYFSETQRNKGNFPGRFSGRQFSNSRSEMNVSTLELGDSALYLCASSGNVGQVGSGNTIYFGEGSWLTVV.

This clone came up a few times. The rearrangement links TRBV2 to TRBJ1-1, with 8 bases that match TRBD1. V trimming: 11 bases; J trimming: 3 bases; junction bases outside the gene matches: 11. Germline lookup yields CDR1 SNHLY and CDR2 FYNNEI. CDR3 length equals 14 residues. The DNA of the CDR3 is TGTGCCTGTCAGGGGGCGAATAGGGACACTGAAGCTTTCTTT. Translation: CACQGANRDTEAFF.

The table lists this clone with a few counts. The chain has TRBV2 and TRBJ1-6, with 7 nucleotides matching TRBD1. J was trimmed by 7 bases and V by 7 bases; bases with no gene match: 10. The germline CDR1 and CDR2 sequences are SNHLY and FYNNEI. This CDR3 spans 15 amino acids. CDR3 sequence (DNA): TGTGCCAGCAAATTAGGGACAGACGGGAATTCACCCCTCCACTTT. It encodes CASKLGTDGNSPLHF.

This clone was seen once. DNA of the CDR3: TGTGCCAGTAGTATTTCGGGGGTTAGTTCCACCGAAGCTTTCTTT. This sequence encodes CASSISGVSSTEAFF. The genes are TRBV19 and TRBJ1-1, with TRBD1 as a possible D gene (5 bases). Trimming cost V 3 bases and J 8 bases, with 19 bases left between them. This CDR3 comprises 15 residues. Germline CDR1 is LNHDA and CDR2 is SQIVND (reference sequence). The whole variable domain, filled in from reference TRBV19 and TRBJ1-1, reads DGGITQSPKYLFRKEGQNVTLSCEQNLNHDAMYWYRQDPGQGLRLIYYSQIVNDFQKGDIAEGYSVSREKKESFPLTVTSAQKNPTAFYLCASSISGVSSTEAFFGQGTRLTVV.

This clone was counted between two and nine times. The chain couples TRBV7-9 to TRBJ1-1, with D possibly being TRBD1 (6 bases). The germline CDR1 and CDR2 sequences are SEHNR and FQNEAQ (reference sequence). The CDR3 covers 13 residues. V gave up 2 bases and J gave up 4 bases, with 8 bases separating them. The CDR3 here is CASSLRGGTEAFF. The CDR3 region has the DNA TGTGCCAGCAGCTTAAGAGGGGGCACTGAAGCTTTCTTT.

V is TRBV7-9 and J is TRBJ1-2; maybe TRBD1 (6 bases). The V gene's germline CDR1 is SEHNR and CDR2 FQNEAQ (reference sequence). This CDR3 comprises 13 residues. The ends were cut back, 0 bases at V and 5 bases at J, with 7 bases in the middle. For the CDR3, the DNA is TGTGCCAGCAGCTTAGCGCAGGGGTATGGCTACACCTTC. This translates into CASSLAQGYGYTF.

J is TRBJ2-2 and V is TRBV5-1; tentative D call: TRBD2 (6 bases). The germline V and J ends were trimmed by 0 bases and 5 bases, with 20 bases remaining between them. Germline assignment: CDR1 SGHRS and CDR2 YFSETQ. The CDR3 loop spans 18 amino acids. This chain's CDR3 is CASSLAPTSGGRTGELFF. CDR3 in DNA: TGCGCCAGCAGCTTGGCACCCACTTCCGGGGGAAGAACCGGGGAGCTGTTTTTT.

The rearrangement joins TRBV5-6 to TRBJ1-2, with no clear D. Trimming removed 6 bases from V and 3 bases from J, with 15 bases in between. The CDR3 is 14 residues long. Germline V gene data show CDR1 as SGHDT and CDR2 as YYEEEE. CDR3 DNA sequence: TGTGCCAGCACCCTAAGTGGGCAGTACTATGGCTACACCTTC. It yields the protein CASTLSGQYYGYTF.

V and J are TRBV5-1 and TRBJ2-7; D is unresolved. The CDR3 loop spans 12 amino acids. Germline V gene lookup returns CDR1 SGHRS and CDR2 YFSETQ. V lost 4 bases and J lost 0, with 5 bases in between. The CDR3 spells CASSPSSYEQYF. For the CDR3, the DNA is TGCGCCAGCAGCCCTTCCTCCTACGAGCAGTACTTC.

This clone was recorded a few times. The V call is TRBV3-1 (or the pseudogene TRBV3-2), the J call TRBJ2-1; 9 positions match TRBD1. This CDR3 has 15 residues. The V gene's germline CDR1 is LGHDT and CDR2 YNNKEL (reference sequence). The V gene end was trimmed by 1 base and the J gene end by 4 bases; junction bases not matched to a gene: 2. The CDR3 DNA is TGTGCCAGCAGCCAAGGGACAGGGGTTTACAATGAGCAGTTCTTC. Encoded protein: CASSQGTGVYNEQFF.

This clone showed up just a few times. The CDR3 reads CARTGEAFF. The CDR3 nucleotides read TGTGCCAGAACAGGGGAAGCTTTCTTT. The chain uses TRBV21-1 and TRBJ1-1; TRBD1, the D gene given by the table, was not confirmed from the DNA. TRBV21-1 is a recognized pseudogene. The CDR3 covers 9 residues.

The chain joins TRBV7-8 to TRBJ2-2; 7 bases align to TRBD1. V lost 1 base, J lost 3 bases, and 5 bases stayed unmatched. This CDR3 region has 16 residues. Germline loops: CDR1 SGHVS, CDR2 FQNEAQ. The CDR3 coding sequence is TGTGCCAGCAGCTTAGATAGGGGGCGCTACACCGGGGAGCTGTTTTTT. Translation gives CASSLDRGRYTGELFF.

The rearrangement uses TRBV5-8 and TRBJ1-3; 8 positions match TRBD1. Germline-derived CDR1 and CDR2 are SGHTS and YDEGEE. This CDR3 has 15 residues. V dropped 7 bases and J dropped 0; count of bases not matched to a gene: 6. The DNA of the CDR3 is TGTGCCAGCGGGACAGGAGGTCTCTCTGGAAACACCATATATTTT. Residues: CASGTGGLSGNTIYF.

The J gene is TRBJ2-2, the V gene TRBV5-1, with D possibly being TRBD2 (5 bases). Trimming shortened V by 0 bases and J by 4 bases, and 13 bases separated the two germline ends. CDR3 size: 16 residues. Germline V gene data show CDR1 as SGHRS and CDR2 as YFSETQ. DNA for the CDR3: TGCGCCAGCAGCTTGGCCGAGAGGGTTGGCACCGGGGAGCTGTTTTTT. This gives the protein CASSLAERVGTGELFF.

V gene TRBV27 combines with J gene TRBJ1-1, with 7 bases matching TRBD1. Unmatched junction bases numbered 4, after V lost 8 bases and J lost 1 base. The CDR3 contains 13 residues. Germline V lookup: CDR1 MNHEY, CDR2 SMNVEV (reference sequence). CDR3: CASRRQGNTEAFF. CDR3 coding DNA: TGTGCCAGCCGAAGACAGGGGAACACTGAAGCTTTCTTT.

The chain employs TRBV6-5 and TRBJ2-7; tentatively, D is TRBD1 (5 bases). CDR1 and CDR2 from the germline V gene are MNHEY and SVGAGI. V was shortened by 6 bases and J by 13 bases, with 16 bases between the two germline ends. The CDR3 runs 11 residues. CDR3 loop: CASSTGDSQYF. CDR3 coding DNA: TGTGCCAGCAGCACCGGAGACAGCCAATACTTC.

This chain uses TRBV4-1 with TRBJ2-3; 7 bases match TRBD2. Germline lookup yields CDR1 MGHRA and CDR2 YSYEKL. CDR3 size: 14 residues. J gave up 7 bases and V 3 bases, and 7 bases lay outside the gene matches. The CDR3 loop reads CASSQGGVSNTQYF. The CDR3 nucleotides read TGCGCCAGCAGCCAGGGGGGGGTCTCAAATACGCAGTATTTT.